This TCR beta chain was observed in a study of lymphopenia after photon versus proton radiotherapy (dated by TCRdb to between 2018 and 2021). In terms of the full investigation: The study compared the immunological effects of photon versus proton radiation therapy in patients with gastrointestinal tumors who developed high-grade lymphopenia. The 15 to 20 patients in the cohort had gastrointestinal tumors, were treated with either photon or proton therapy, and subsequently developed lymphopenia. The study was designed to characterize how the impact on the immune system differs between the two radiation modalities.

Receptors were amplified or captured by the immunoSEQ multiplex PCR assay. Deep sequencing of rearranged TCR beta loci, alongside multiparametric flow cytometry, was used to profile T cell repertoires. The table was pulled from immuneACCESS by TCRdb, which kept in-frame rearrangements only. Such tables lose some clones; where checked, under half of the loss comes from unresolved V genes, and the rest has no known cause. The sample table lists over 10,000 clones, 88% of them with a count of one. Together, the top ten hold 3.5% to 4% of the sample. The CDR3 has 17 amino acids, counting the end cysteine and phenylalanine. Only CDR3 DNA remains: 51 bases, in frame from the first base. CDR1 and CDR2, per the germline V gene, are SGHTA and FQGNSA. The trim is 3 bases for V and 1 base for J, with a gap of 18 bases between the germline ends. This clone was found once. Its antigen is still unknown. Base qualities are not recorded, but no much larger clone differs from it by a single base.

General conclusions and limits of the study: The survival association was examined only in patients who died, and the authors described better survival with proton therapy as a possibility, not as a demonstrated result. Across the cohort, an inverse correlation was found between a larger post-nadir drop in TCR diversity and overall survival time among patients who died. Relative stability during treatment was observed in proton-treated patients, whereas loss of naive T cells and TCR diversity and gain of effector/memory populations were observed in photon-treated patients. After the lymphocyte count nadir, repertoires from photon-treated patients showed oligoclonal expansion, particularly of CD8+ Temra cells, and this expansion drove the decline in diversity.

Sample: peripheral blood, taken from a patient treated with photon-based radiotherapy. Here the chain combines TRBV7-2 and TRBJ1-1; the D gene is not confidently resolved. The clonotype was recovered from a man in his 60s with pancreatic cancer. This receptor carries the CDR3 CASSLALFGPTNTEAFF. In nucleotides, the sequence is TGTGCCAGCAGCTTGGCGCTCTTCGGACCGACGAACACTGAAGCTTTCTTT.